The 26 T cell receptor beta chains below were found in one sample sequenced in a study of T cells after yellow fever vaccination. Via MiXCR, TCRdb re-called the 5' RACE reads, giving one row per CDR3 protein. The sample lists 200,000 to 300,000 distinct CDR3 sequences, over 10% occurring once. The sample here was CD4+ T cells sorted from PBMCs, taken 45 days after the yellow fever booster vaccination. Receptors originate from a man younger than 45 who received the YFV17D yellow fever vaccine.

There are a few counts of this clonotype. V and J are TRBV4-2 and TRBJ2-7; TRBD2 might be the D (6 bases). This CDR3 spans 14 amino acids. Trimming cost V 5 bases and J 3 bases, with 14 bases left between them. Germline lookup yields CDR1 LGHNA and CDR2 YNFKEQ. CDR3 in DNA: TGTGCCAGCAGCGGATGGGACTCCGTCTACGAGCAGTACTTC. This sequence encodes CASSGWDSVYEQYF.

The table lists this clonotype with a few counts. CDR3 residues: CASSLELAGVSGELFF. The CDR3 DNA follows: TGTGCCAGCAGCTTGGAATTAGCGGGAGTATCCGGGGAGCTGTTTTTT. The chain links TRBV5-4 to TRBJ2-2; 9 nucleotides agree with TRBD2. V gave up 0 bases and J gave up 6 bases; unmatched junction bases: 6. The CDR3 runs to 16 residues. Germline V gives CDR1 SGHNT, CDR2 YYREEE (reference sequence).

This clonotype was seen at least ten times. The chain couples TRBV12-3 or TRBV12-4 to TRBJ2-5, with 10 nucleotides matching TRBD2. Trimming at V came to 6 bases and at J to 5 bases, leaving 9 bases not matched to a gene. CDR3 length: 15 amino acids. The CDR3 region is CASSSDLAGAETQYF. Written as DNA, the CDR3 is TGTGCCAGCAGCTCCGACCTAGCGGGAGCCGAGACCCAGTACTTC.

The chain employs TRBV5-1 and TRBJ2-5; 8 nucleotides line up with TRBD2. The germline V gene has CDR1 SGHRS and CDR2 YFSETQ. The trim removed 1 base at V and 5 bases at J, leaving 4 bases unmatched. This CDR3 is 14 amino acids long. CDR3 nucleotide sequence: TGCGCCAGCAGCTTGCAAGCGGGAGATGAGACCCAGTACTTC. Amino acids: CASSLQAGDETQYF.

This clonotype was seen a handful of times. J is TRBJ2-3 and V is TRBV5-1, with D unclear. The germline gives CDR1 SGHRS, CDR2 YFSETQ. Deletions cut 2 bases from V and 4 bases from J, with 17 bases between. The CDR3 has 16 amino acids. CDR3 in amino acids: CASSLGFPRISDTQYF. For the CDR3, the DNA is TGCGCCAGCAGCTTAGGCTTTCCTAGGATCTCAGATACGCAGTATTTT.

This clonotype was seen more than once but under ten times. The rearrangement uses TRBV4-3 and TRBJ2-5; 7 bases match TRBD2. The CDR3 length is 15 residues. CDR1 is LGHNA, CDR2 YSLEER, per germline. V shed 4 bases, J shed 7 bases, and the junction held 12 bases outside the gene matches. The CDR3 DNA reads TGCGCCAGCAGCCCCTGGGGGGGAGGTATCGGGACCCAGTACTTC. It specifies CASSPWGGGIGTQYF.

The rearrangement uses TRBV6-4 and TRBJ1-1; D is undetermined. Trimming removed 2 bases at V and 2 bases at J, with 6 bases between. The CDR3 length is 13 residues. The germline CDR1 and CDR2 sequences are MRHNA and SNTAGT. CDR3 in DNA: TGTGCCAGCAGTGACGGCGTAAACACTGAAGCTTTCTTT. It encodes CASSDGVNTEAFF.

In this sample, this clonotype turned up many times. V usage is TRBV20-1 and J usage is TRBJ2-5, with D possibly being TRBD2 (5 bases). Germline V gene lookup returns CDR1 DFQATT and CDR2 SNEGSKA (reference sequence). V lost 6 bases to trimming and J lost 2 bases, with 13 bases between them. This CDR3 has 13 amino acids. The CDR3 coding sequence is TGCAGTGCAGGCCGAGGGAGACAAGAGACCCAGTACTTC. Its protein product is CSAGRGRQETQYF.

The gene calls are TRBV20-1 and TRBJ2-5; 13 bases map to TRBD2. Trimming cost V 4 bases and J 5 bases; bases outside gene matches: 10. This CDR3 is 16 amino acids long. Germline V CDR1 and CDR2: DFQATT, SNEGSKA (reference sequence). CDR3 region: CSATLTTSGRTETQYF. CDR3 bases: TGCAGTGCTACACTCACGACTAGCGGGAGGACGGAGACCCAGTACTTC.

CDR3 residues: CSARESRTDTQYF. The CDR3 DNA sequence: TGCAGCGCGCGGGAGTCACGCACAGATACGCAGTATTTT. The chain is built from TRBV20-1 and TRBJ2-3, with TRBD2 identical over 7 bases. The germline gives CDR1 DFQATT, CDR2 SNEGSKA (reference sequence). There are 13 residues in the CDR3.

This sequence joins TRBV6-5 and TRBJ1-4; weak D call: TRBD1 (6 bases). CDR1 is MNHEY and CDR2 is SVGAGI in the germline V gene. V was trimmed by 6 bases and J by 7 bases, leaving 18 bases between them. This CDR3 is built from 15 residues. CDR3 DNA: TGTGCCAGCAGCATTACAGGGAGGTCTGGTGAAAAACTGTTTTTT. Protein product: CASSITGRSGEKLFF.

This chain connects TRBV5-1 to TRBJ2-2, with D possibly being TRBD2 (5 bases). There are 16 residues in the CDR3. Looked up from germline, CDR1 is SGHRS and CDR2 is YFSETQ. The V gene lost 6 bases and the J gene lost 1 base, with 16 bases spanning the gap. The CDR3 reads CASNGGASENTGELFF. DNA of the CDR3: TGCGCCAGCAATGGAGGAGCGAGCGAGAACACCGGGGAGCTGTTTTTT. The whole variable domain, remainder taken from reference TRBV5-1 and TRBJ2-2, is KAGVTQTPRYLIKTRGQQVTLSCSPISGHRSVSWYQQTPGQGLQFLFEYFSETQRNKGNFPGRFSGRQFSNSRSEMNVSTLELGDSALYLCASNGGASENTGELFFGEGSRLTVL.

The rearrangement joins TRBV12-3 or TRBV12-4 to TRBJ2-5; D might be TRBD1 (5 bases). The germline V and J ends were trimmed by 6 bases and 7 bases, with 9 bases remaining between them. The CDR3 loop spans 11 amino acids. CDR3 nucleotide sequence: TGTGCCAGCAGGTCTCAGGGGACCCAGTACTTC. Its translation: CASRSQGTQYF.

The chain links TRBV20-1 to TRBJ1-4; D gene unclear. The CDR3 contains 13 residues. Trimming removed 6 bases from V and 8 bases from J, with 16 bases in between. Germline V gene data show CDR1 as DFQATT and CDR2 as SNEGSKA (reference sequence). Here the CDR3 reads CSARAVGGEKLFF. The CDR3 DNA is TGCAGTGCCCGTGCGGTGGGCGGAGAAAAACTGTTTTTT.

With regard to this clonotype: Its ends do not fully match the called genes, so a read error is possible. This sequence joins TRBV12-3 or TRBV12-4 and TRBJ2-7, with 9 bases aligning to TRBD1. The CDR3 runs 15 residues. Written as DNA, the CDR3 is TGTGCCAACAGTACCGGGACAGGGCTAATCTACGAGCAGTACTTC. Its protein is CANSTGTGLIYEQYF.

This clonotype was recorded at least ten times. This chain joins TRBV12-3 or TRBV12-4 and TRBJ2-3; D not resolved. The CDR3 is 15 amino acids. The V gene lost 3 bases and the J gene lost 7 bases, with 17 bases spanning the gap. DNA for the CDR3: TGTGCCAGCAGTTTTGACGCCTCCCCCAGGAATACGCAGTATTTT. Translating gives CASSFDASPRNTQYF.

This clonotype occurred many times. The chain joins TRBV20-1 to TRBJ1-1, with 8 bases lining up with TRBD1. CDR3 size: 13 residues. After removal of 3 bases from V and 3 bases from J, the junction contained 3 bases not matched to a gene. The germline V gene has CDR1 DFQATT and CDR2 SNEGSKA (reference sequence). CDR3 loop: CSASLQGDTEAFF. The CDR3 DNA follows: TGCAGTGCTAGCCTACAGGGGGACACTGAAGCTTTCTTT.

The chain recombines TRBV5-5 with TRBJ2-1, with D perhaps TRBD1 or TRBD2 (5 bases each). The V gene lost 9 bases and the J gene lost 15 bases, with 28 bases spanning the gap. Germline V gives CDR1 SGHKS, CDR2 YYEKEE (reference sequence). The CDR3 sequence is 14 residues long. CDR3 DNA sequence: TGTGCCACCAATCAAGGGCCGGGGTCGGGTAGGGGGTTCTTC. It encodes CATNQGPGSGRGFF.

This clonotype was picked up a small number of times. The chain couples TRBV20-1 to TRBJ2-7; perhaps TRBD2 as D (5 bases). The CDR3 is made up of 15 amino acids. The V end lost 7 bases, the J end lost 0 bases, and 19 bases lay between the germline ends. Germline V gives CDR1 DFQATT, CDR2 SNEGSKA (reference sequence). CDR3 in DNA: TGCAGTGTGGGTCGGGGAAGTCCGATCTCCTACGAGCAGTACTTC. Its protein product is CSVGRGSPISYEQYF.

This clonotype has more than one count but fewer than ten. The chain couples TRBV3-1 to TRBJ2-5, with D hard to call. V was shortened by 0 bases and J by 2 bases, with 10 bases between the two germline ends. Germline V gene data show CDR1 as LGHDT and CDR2 as YNNKEL (reference sequence). This CDR3 spans 15 amino acids. CDR3 sequence: CASSQDFLRQETQYF. CDR3 DNA sequence: TGTGCCAGCAGCCAAGATTTCCTTAGACAAGAGACCCAGTACTTC.

This clonotype was seen a handful of times. The gene calls are TRBV7-8 and TRBJ2-3; 10 bases are a match to TRBD2. V lost 2 bases, J lost 4 bases, and 15 bases stayed unmatched. The CDR3 loop spans 19 amino acids. CDR1 is SGHVS, CDR2 FQNEAQ, per germline. CDR3 loop: CASSLRVLAGESSADTQYF. CDR3 in DNA: TGTGCCAGCAGCTTACGGGTCCTAGCGGGGGAGAGTAGCGCAGATACGCAGTATTTT. The full variable domain, in which reference TRBV7-8 and TRBJ2-3 provide the parts outside the CDR3, is GAGVSQSPRYKVAKRGQDVALRCDPISGHVSLFWYQQALGQGPEFLTYFQNEAQLDKSGLPSDRFFAERPEGSVSTLKIQRTQQEDSAVYLCASSLRVLAGESSADTQYFGPGTRLTVL.

The gene calls are TRBV11-2 and TRBJ2-1; tentative D call: TRBD2 (5 bases). The CDR3 has 15 amino acids. The V end lost 4 bases, the J end lost 7 bases, and 17 bases lay between the germline ends. The V gene's germline CDR1 is SGHAT and CDR2 FQNNGV. The CDR3 DNA follows: TGTGCCAGCAGCTCCCGGACCCTACGGACTAATGAGCAGTTCTTC. Translated, it gives CASSSRTLRTNEQFF.

The chain combines TRBV12-3 or TRBV12-4 with TRBJ2-1; 10 positions agree with TRBD2. The CDR3 runs to 16 residues. The ends lost 5 bases at V and 6 bases at J; junction bases unmatched: 10. The CDR3 is CASSGLIAGGLNEQFF. Here the CDR3 DNA reads TGTGCCAGCAGTGGCCTCATAGCGGGAGGACTCAATGAGCAGTTCTTC.

This clonotype was detected only a few times. V is TRBV12-3 or TRBV12-4 and J is TRBJ2-7; D may match TRBD1 or TRBD2 (5 bases each). This CDR3 contains 14 residues. V was trimmed by 1 base and J by 5 bases, leaving 12 bases between them. CDR3 region: CASSLGAGTDEQYF. The CDR3 DNA is TGTGCCAGCAGTTTAGGGGCAGGGACGGACGAGCAGTACTTC.

The table lists this clonotype with a few counts. The chain carries TRBV25-1 and TRBJ1-5; TRBD1 might be the D (5 bases). The germline V gene has CDR1 MGHDK and CDR2 SYGVNS. The CDR3 is 14 amino acids. Between the trimmed V and J ends, which lost 2 bases and 7 bases, there was a span of 12 bases. The CDR3 DNA reads TGTGCCAGCAGTGAAAGTTTGGGGGAACAGCCCCAGCATTTT. It specifies CASSESLGEQPQHF.

This chain uses TRBV15 with TRBJ2-1; 8 nucleotides line up with TRBD2. From germline, CDR1 is LNHNV and CDR2 YYDKDF (reference sequence). The CDR3 contains 16 residues. The ends lost 1 base at V and 8 bases at J; junction bases unmatched: 10. As DNA, the CDR3 is TGTGCCACCAGCAGAGGCCCGGGACTAGTTCCCCATGAGCAGTTCTTC. It translates to CATSRGPGLVPHEQFF.